These 30 T cell receptor beta chains were sequenced from one sample in a study of cytomegalovirus exposure and HLA in healthy donors. The protocol was immunoSEQ multiplex PCR, while the TCRdb copy is restricted to in-frame clones and leaves out a portion. This sample has some 120,000 clones, with approximately 95% found just once. The sample taken for sequencing was PBMCs. Receptors were obtained from a man between 18 and 29 years old in good health and CMV-seronegative.

V and J are TRBV2 and TRBJ2-1; D perhaps matches TRBD2 (6 bases). Germline-derived CDR1 and CDR2 are SNHLY and FYNNEI. The CDR3 totals 14 residues. V lost 6 bases, J lost 8 bases, and 17 bases lay in between. CDR3 in amino acids: CASRRDSPGDEQFF. In DNA form, the CDR3 reads TGTGCCAGCAGGAGGGACTCACCTGGCGATGAGCAGTTCTTC.

The CDR3 DNA reads TGTGCCAGCAGTTACAGGGGGCACTACGAGCAGTACTTC. As protein: CASSYRGHYEQYF. The gene calls are TRBV27 and TRBJ2-7; 9 nucleotides match TRBD1. CDR1 is MNHEY and CDR2 is SMNVEV in the germline V gene (reference sequence). CDR3 length: 13 amino acids. The ends lost 4 bases at V and 3 bases at J; junction bases unmatched: 1.

The V and J genes are TRBV2 and TRBJ1-4, with 10 bases aligning to TRBD1. Germline CDR1 is SNHLY and CDR2 is FYNNEI. This CDR3 has 17 amino acids. With 6 bases clipped from V and 4 bases from J, the junction kept 11 bases outside the gene matches. CDR3 loop: CASRARDRGEGNEKLFF. The CDR3 DNA follows: TGTGCCAGCAGGGCCCGGGACAGGGGCGAGGGTAATGAAAAACTGTTTTTT. The complete variable domain, with remaining parts taken from reference TRBV2 and TRBJ1-4, reads EPEVTQTPSHQVTQMGQEVILRCVPISNHLYFYWYRQILGQKVEFLVSFYNNEISEKSEIFDDQFSVERPDGSNFTLKIRSTKLEDSAMYFCASRARDRGEGNEKLFFGSGTQLSVL.

The chain has TRBV4-1 and TRBJ2-7; TRBD1 aligns across 10 bases. Per the germline V gene, CDR1 is MGHRA and CDR2 is YSYEKL. The ends lost 2 bases at V and 2 bases at J; junction bases unmatched: 6. The CDR3 has 16 amino acids. CDR3 sequence reads: CASSQLGTGATYEQYF. The CDR3 DNA reads TGCGCCAGCAGCCAACTCGGGACAGGGGCTACCTACGAGCAGTACTTC.

This chain links TRBV9 with TRBJ1-2; TRBD1 might be the D (5 bases). Per germline, CDR1 SGDLS and CDR2 YYNGEE. This CDR3 comprises 14 residues. V was clipped by 7 bases and J by 2 bases, with 15 bases between them. The CDR3 sequence is CASSWGGGNYGYTF. The CDR3 DNA is TGTGCCAGCTCCTGGGGTGGGGGGAACTATGGCTACACCTTC.

J is TRBJ2-5 and V is TRBV18; 7 bases agree with TRBD1. The CDR3 runs to 14 residues. CDR1 and CDR2 from the germline V gene are KGHSH and LQKENI. The V segment lost 5 bases and the J segment 1 base; nucleotides outside the gene matches: 4. The CDR3 reads CASSSGQVQETQYF. CDR3 DNA sequence: TGTGCCAGCTCATCTGGACAGGTCCAAGAGACCCAGTACTTC.

The gene calls are TRBV5-1 and TRBJ2-5; 8 bases agree with TRBD1. Germline V gives CDR1 SGHRS, CDR2 YFSETQ. The CDR3 totals 15 residues. The ends lost 0 bases at V and 2 bases at J; junction bases unmatched: 3. The CDR3 loop reads CASSLAGTGQETQYF. In DNA form, the CDR3 reads TGCGCCAGCAGCTTGGCCGGGACAGGTCAAGAGACCCAGTACTTC. Complete variable domain (other parts from reference TRBV5-1 and TRBJ2-5): KAGVTQTPRYLIKTRGQQVTLSCSPISGHRSVSWYQQTPGQGLQFLFEYFSETQRNKGNFPGRFSGRQFSNSRSEMNVSTLELGDSALYLCASSLAGTGQETQYFGPGTRLLVL.

The rearrangement uses TRBV5-1 and TRBJ2-3; a possible D gene is TRBD1 (5 bases). Germline values: CDR1 SGHRS, CDR2 YFSETQ. The V and J ends lost 1 base and 2 bases respectively, with 8 bases between them. The CDR3 extends over 14 amino acids. The CDR3 loop is CASSLRQSTDTQYF. In DNA form, the CDR3 reads TGCGCCAGCAGCTTGAGACAGTCCACAGATACGCAGTATTTT.

This clone was detected once. A junction boundary mismatches the germline segment, possibly from a read error. V usage is TRBV28 and J usage is TRBJ1-1; 7 bases are shared with TRBD1. CDR3 size: 14 residues. CDR1 and CDR2 (germline): MDHEN, SYDVKM. The CDR3 bases are TGTGCCAGCAGTTTCGTACAGGGGAACGCTGAAGCTTTCTTT. Protein: CASSFVQGNAEAFF.

This rearrangement joins TRBV9 to TRBJ1-2; D not certain. V gave up 3 bases and J gave up 2 bases, with 11 bases separating them. From germline, CDR1 is SGDLS and CDR2 YYNGEE. The CDR3 totals 14 residues. The CDR3 coding sequence is TGTGCCAGCAGCGGTAGCGGCACCAACTATGGCTACACCTTC. Translating it yields CASSGSGTNYGYTF.

Only a few counts were recorded for this clone. The V gene is TRBV7-9, the J gene TRBJ2-2; 9 bases agree with TRBD2. The V gene end was trimmed by 3 bases and the J gene end by 5 bases; junction bases not matched to a gene: 7. Germline values: CDR1 SEHNR, CDR2 FQNEAQ (reference sequence). The CDR3 has 16 residues. The CDR3 nucleotides read TGTGCCAGCAGCTTGCCTCGCGGGAGGGGAACCGGGGAGCTGTTTTTT. Amino acid sequence: CASSLPRGRGTGELFF.

The J gene is TRBJ1-1, the V gene TRBV6-1; no reliable D call. The CDR3 loop spans 15 amino acids. Trimming removed 5 bases from V and 5 bases from J, with 18 bases in between. Germline-derived CDR1 and CDR2 are MNHNS and SASEGT. The CDR3 loop is CASSLWHRPGTEAFF. CDR3 bases: TGTGCCAGCAGTTTATGGCATAGGCCAGGTACTGAAGCTTTCTTT.

V is TRBV7-9 and J is TRBJ1-1; 9 bases are shared with TRBD1. CDR1 SEHNR and CDR2 FQNEAQ come from the germline V gene (reference sequence). The CDR3 spans 16 residues. Germline trimming cut 4 bases from V and 5 bases from J; bases unmatched to any gene: 11. CDR3: CASSSSDRGGDTEAFF. The CDR3 coding sequence is TGTGCCAGCAGCTCGTCCGACAGGGGGGGTGATACTGAAGCTTTCTTT.

CDR3 DNA: TGTGCCAGCAGCAAAACAGCGATCACCGGGACAGATGGCTACACCTTC. Translating it yields CASSKTAITGTDGYTF. The chain joins TRBV21-1 to TRBJ1-2; the table's D call of TRBD1 was not tested on the DNA. TRBV21-1 represents a pseudogene. This CDR3 comprises 16 residues.

This clone was counted a single time. This CDR3 is CASSQSRGNEQYF. CDR3 sequence (DNA): TGTGCCAGCAGCCAATCCAGGGGGAACGAGCAGTACTTC. The chain carries TRBV14 and TRBJ2-7; 7 nucleotides match TRBD1. The CDR3 loop spans 13 amino acids. V was clipped by 2 bases and J by 5 bases; unmatched bases: 3. Germline V gene data show CDR1 as SGHDN and CDR2 as FVKESK. Together with reference TRBV14 and TRBJ2-7, the CDR3 gives the full variable domain: EAGVTQFPSHSVIEKGQTVTLRCDPISGHDNLYWYRRVMGKEIKFLLHFVKESKQDESGMPNNRFLAERTGGTYSTLKVQPAELEDSGVYFCASSQSRGNEQYFGPGTRLTVT.

J is TRBJ1-1 and V is TRBV4-2; possibly TRBD1 for D (5 bases). In germline, CDR1 is LGHNA, CDR2 YNFKEQ. The CDR3 runs 15 residues. The germline V and J ends were trimmed by 0 bases and 5 bases, with 13 bases remaining between them. This chain's CDR3 is CASSQEWGGSTEAFF. In DNA form, the CDR3 reads TGTGCCAGCAGCCAAGAGTGGGGGGGGAGTACTGAAGCTTTCTTT.

The chain employs TRBV7-8 and TRBJ2-7; TRBD2 is a possible D gene (6 bases). The CDR3 sequence is 15 residues long. The germline V gene encodes CDR1 SGHVS and CDR2 FQNEAQ. Trimming took off 5 bases at V and 2 bases at J, with 16 bases between the two ends. The CDR3 coding sequence is TGTGCCAGCAGCCTCCATGCGGGGACCACCTACGAGCAGTACTTC. Amino acids: CASSLHAGTTYEQYF. The full variable domain, rest sourced from reference TRBV7-8 and TRBJ2-7, is GAGVSQSPRYKVAKRGQDVALRCDPISGHVSLFWYQQALGQGPEFLTYFQNEAQLDKSGLPSDRFFAERPEGSVSTLKIQRTQQEDSAVYLCASSLHAGTTYEQYFGPGTRLTVT.

The rearrangement links TRBV10-3 to TRBJ2-7; 9 bases fit TRBD1. Germline V gives CDR1 ENHRY, CDR2 SYGVKD. The CDR3 is 14 residues long. V gave up 2 bases and J gave up 7 bases; unmatched junction bases: 6. For the CDR3, the DNA is TGTGCCATCAGTGAGGAGACAGGGGGAAGTGAGCAGTACTTC. The encoded protein is CAISEETGGSEQYF.

This sequence joins TRBV7-2 and TRBJ1-1; maybe TRBD1 (6 bases). The CDR3 is made up of 14 amino acids. CDR1 and CDR2 (germline): SGHTA, FQGNSA. The ends were cut back, 8 bases at V and 2 bases at J, with 15 bases in the middle. The CDR3 bases are TGTGCCAGCCGAGGGGGACGGGTTAACACTGAAGCTTTCTTT. It encodes CASRGGRVNTEAFF.

The genes are TRBV19 and TRBJ2-3; 9 positions agree with TRBD1. V shed 5 bases, J shed 2 bases, and the junction held 5 bases outside the gene matches. Looked up from germline, CDR1 is LNHDA and CDR2 is SQIVND (reference sequence). This CDR3 contains 15 residues. This CDR3 reads CASSPGTGFTDTQYF. In nucleotides, the CDR3 is TGTGCCAGTAGTCCCGGGACAGGGTTCACAGATACGCAGTATTTT.

The J gene is TRBJ2-2, the V gene TRBV4-3; D may be TRBD2 (6 bases). CDR1 LGHNA and CDR2 YSLEER come from the germline V gene. The CDR3 is 13 amino acids. Trimming took off 7 bases at V and 5 bases at J, with 11 bases between the two ends. CDR3 coding DNA: TGCGCCAGCAACAGTGGGGGGACCGGGGAGCTGTTTTTT. Amino acids: CASNSGGTGELFF.

J is TRBJ2-7 and V is TRBV30, with 13 bases that match TRBD2. The CDR3 contains 12 residues. Germline values: CDR1 GTSNPN, CDR2 SVGIG (reference sequence). The ends lost 5 bases at V and 5 bases at J; junction bases unmatched: 0. The CDR3 spells CAWGLAGDEQYF. CDR3 nucleotides: TGTGCCTGGGGACTAGCGGGAGACGAGCAGTACTTC.

This clone was counted only a few times. The chain joins TRBV6-4 to TRBJ2-2; 8 nucleotides match TRBD2. The V and J ends lost 6 bases and 3 bases, in that order; junction bases with no gene match: 0. Looked up from germline, CDR1 is MRHNA and CDR2 is SNTAGT. This CDR3 contains 13 residues. This CDR3 reads CASSGRDTGELFF. CDR3 coding DNA: TGTGCCAGCAGCGGGAGGGACACCGGGGAGCTGTTTTTT.

The chain links TRBV2 to TRBJ2-7; 7 bases align to TRBD1. This CDR3 spans 13 amino acids. CDR1 and CDR2 (germline): SNHLY, FYNNEI. V lost 6 bases and J lost 2; bases outside the gene matches: 4. CDR3 nucleotides: TGTGCCAGCAGCCAGGGGGTACCCTACGAGCAGTACTTC. This translates into CASSQGVPYEQYF.

The V and J genes are TRBV5-1 and TRBJ2-3, with unresolved D. CDR3 length: 13 amino acids. The germline V gene has CDR1 SGHRS and CDR2 YFSETQ. The V gene lost 0 bases and the J gene lost 2 bases, with 4 bases spanning the gap. CDR3 protein: CASSLELTDTQYF. The CDR3 DNA reads TGCGCCAGCAGCTTGGAACTCACAGATACGCAGTATTTT.

The chain uses TRBV6-5 and TRBJ1-1; D not resolved. Per the germline V gene, CDR1 is MNHEY and CDR2 is SVGAGI. The length of the CDR3 is 12 residues. Deletions cut 6 bases from V and 1 base from J, with 6 bases between. In nucleotides, the CDR3 is TGTGCCAGCAGACCCGGGAACACTGAAGCTTTCTTT. This codes for CASRPGNTEAFF.

This chain connects TRBV5-1 to TRBJ2-7; 10 positions match TRBD1. The J segment lost 6 bases and the V segment lost 1 base, leaving 7 bases of the junction unmatched. The CDR3 runs to 15 residues. Germline V gene lookup returns CDR1 SGHRS and CDR2 YFSETQ. CDR3 amino acids: CASSLTGQGVVEQYF. CDR3 DNA: TGCGCCAGCAGCTTGACCGGACAGGGGGTCGTCGAGCAGTACTTC. The entire variable domain, with the rest obtained from reference TRBV5-1 and TRBJ2-7, is as follows: KAGVTQTPRYLIKTRGQQVTLSCSPISGHRSVSWYQQTPGQGLQFLFEYFSETQRNKGNFPGRFSGRQFSNSRSEMNVSTLELGDSALYLCASSLTGQGVVEQYFGPGTRLTVT.

V and J are TRBV19 and TRBJ2-5; 9 positions agree with TRBD1. In germline, CDR1 is LNHDA, CDR2 SQIVND (reference sequence). Trimming removed 4 bases from V and 0 bases from J; junction bases left unmatched: 6. The CDR3 sequence is 16 residues long. This chain's CDR3 is CASSTHRDRDQETQYF. The CDR3 DNA follows: TGTGCCAGTAGTACGCACCGGGACAGGGACCAAGAGACCCAGTACTTC.

The rearrangement joins TRBV27 to TRBJ1-3; D is possibly TRBD1 (5 bases). Trimming left V 5 bases short and J 3 bases short, with 17 bases between. The length of the CDR3 is 16 residues. The germline V gene encodes CDR1 MNHEY and CDR2 SMNVEV (reference sequence). The CDR3 loop is CASSQRGAILGNTIYF. Written as DNA, the CDR3 is TGTGCCAGCAGTCAGCGCGGGGCCATTCTTGGAAACACCATATATTTT.

This rearrangement joins TRBV15 to TRBJ1-2, with 7 bases that match TRBD1. The V gene's germline CDR1 is LNHNV and CDR2 YYDKDF (reference sequence). J gave up 1 base and V 1 base, and 3 bases lay outside the gene matches. CDR3 length equals 15 residues. As DNA, the CDR3 is TGTGCCACCAGCAGAGTTGGGACAGTTAACTATGGCTACACCTTC. It encodes CATSRVGTVNYGYTF.